The clone carrying this TCR beta chain was picked up a small number of times. Its antigen is unidentified. The data were obtained in a study of T cell repertoires in cytomegalovirus infection. CDR1 and CDR2 from the germline V gene are MNHNS and SASEGT. This CDR3 contains 14 residues. With 4 bases clipped from V and 8 bases from J, the junction kept 10 bases outside the gene matches. Each CDR3 protein is one row after TCRdb ran MiXCR on the reads. The sample lists approximately 1,000,000 distinct CDR3 sequences; around 30% were seen once. Sequenced here: cultured CD8+ T cells from PBMCs, sampled from culture after CMV antigen stimulation. The chain links TRBV6-1 to TRBJ1-1; 7 bases are shared with TRBD1. The clonotype comes from a human donor in good health (CMV status not recorded). Some clones in this sample may be carry-over from other donors' samples. This CDR3 is CASSVRDGTEEAFF. CDR3 nucleotide sequence: TGTGCCAGCAGTGTTAGGGACGGGACAGAGGAAGCTTTCTTT.